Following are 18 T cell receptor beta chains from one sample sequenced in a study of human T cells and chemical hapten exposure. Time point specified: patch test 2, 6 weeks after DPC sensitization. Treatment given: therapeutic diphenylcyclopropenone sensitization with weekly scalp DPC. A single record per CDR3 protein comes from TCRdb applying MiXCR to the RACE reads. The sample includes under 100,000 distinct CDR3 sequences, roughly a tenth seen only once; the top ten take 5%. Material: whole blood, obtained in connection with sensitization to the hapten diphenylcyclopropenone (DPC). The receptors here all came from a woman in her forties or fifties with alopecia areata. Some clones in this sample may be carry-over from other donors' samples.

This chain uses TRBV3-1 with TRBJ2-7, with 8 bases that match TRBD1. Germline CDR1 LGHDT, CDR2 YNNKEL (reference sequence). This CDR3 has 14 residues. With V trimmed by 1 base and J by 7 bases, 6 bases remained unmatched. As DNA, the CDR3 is TGTGCCAGCAGCCAAGTACGGACAGGGAGTGAGCAGTACTTC. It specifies CASSQVRTGSEQYF.

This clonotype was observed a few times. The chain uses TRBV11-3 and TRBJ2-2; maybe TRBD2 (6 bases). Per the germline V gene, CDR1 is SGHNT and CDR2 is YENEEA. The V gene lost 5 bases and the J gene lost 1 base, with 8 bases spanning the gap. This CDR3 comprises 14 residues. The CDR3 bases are TGTGCCAGCAGCCCTAGCGTGAACACCGGGGAGCTGTTTTTT. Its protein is CASSPSVNTGELFF.

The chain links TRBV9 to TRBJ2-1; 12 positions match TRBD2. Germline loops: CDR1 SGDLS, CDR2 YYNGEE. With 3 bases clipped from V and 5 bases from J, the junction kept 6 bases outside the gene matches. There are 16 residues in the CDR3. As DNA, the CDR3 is TGTGCCAGCAGCGGCCGTAGACTAGCGGGGGACAATGAGCAGTTCTTC. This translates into CASSGRRLAGDNEQFF.

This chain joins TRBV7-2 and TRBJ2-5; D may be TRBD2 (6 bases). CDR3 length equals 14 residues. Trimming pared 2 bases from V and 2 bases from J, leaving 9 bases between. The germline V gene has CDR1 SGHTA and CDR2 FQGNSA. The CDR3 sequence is CASSLWTKQETQYF. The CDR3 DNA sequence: TGTGCCAGCAGCTTATGGACTAAGCAAGAGACCCAGTACTTC. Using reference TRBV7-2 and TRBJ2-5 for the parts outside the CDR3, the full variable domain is GAGVSQSPSNKVTEKGKDVELRCDPISGHTALYWYRQSLGQGLEFLIYFQGNSAPDKSGLPSDRFSAERTGGSVSTLTIQRTQQEDSAVYLCASSLWTKQETQYFGPGTRLLVL.

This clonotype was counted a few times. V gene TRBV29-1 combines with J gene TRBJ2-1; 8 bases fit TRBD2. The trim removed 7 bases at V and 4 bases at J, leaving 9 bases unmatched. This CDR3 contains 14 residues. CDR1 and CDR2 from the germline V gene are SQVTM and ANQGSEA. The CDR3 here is CSAPAGGIYNEQFF. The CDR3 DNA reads TGCAGCGCCCCGGCGGGAGGTATATACAATGAGCAGTTCTTC.

CDR3 region: CASSIGFYGYTF. CDR3 DNA: TGCGCCAGCAGCATTGGATTCTATGGCTACACCTTC. The chain couples TRBV4-3 to TRBJ1-2; the D is unclear. CDR3 size: 12 residues. V lost 5 bases and J lost 4, with 8 bases in between. CDR1 is LGHNA and CDR2 is YSLEER in the germline V gene.

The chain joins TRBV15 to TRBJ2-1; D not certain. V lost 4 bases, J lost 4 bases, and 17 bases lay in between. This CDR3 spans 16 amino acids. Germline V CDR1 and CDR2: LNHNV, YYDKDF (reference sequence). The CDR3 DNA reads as TGTGCCACCAGCAACCTAGGTGCGTCAAGATACAATGAGCAGTTCTTC. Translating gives CATSNLGASRYNEQFF.

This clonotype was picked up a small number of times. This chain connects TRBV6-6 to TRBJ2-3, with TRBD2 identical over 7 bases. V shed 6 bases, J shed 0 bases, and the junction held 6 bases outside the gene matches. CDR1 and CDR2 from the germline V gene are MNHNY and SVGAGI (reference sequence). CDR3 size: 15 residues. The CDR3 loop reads CASSPRGSSTDTQYF. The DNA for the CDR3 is TGTGCCAGCAGCCCGCGGGGGTCTAGCACAGATACGCAGTATTTT.

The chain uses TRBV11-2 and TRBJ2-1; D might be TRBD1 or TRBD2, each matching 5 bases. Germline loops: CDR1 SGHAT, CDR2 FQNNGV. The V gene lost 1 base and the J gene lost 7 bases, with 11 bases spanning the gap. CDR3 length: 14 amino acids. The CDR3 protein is CASSLAGPANEQFF. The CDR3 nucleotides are TGTGCCAGCAGCTTAGCGGGGCCCGCTAATGAGCAGTTCTTC.

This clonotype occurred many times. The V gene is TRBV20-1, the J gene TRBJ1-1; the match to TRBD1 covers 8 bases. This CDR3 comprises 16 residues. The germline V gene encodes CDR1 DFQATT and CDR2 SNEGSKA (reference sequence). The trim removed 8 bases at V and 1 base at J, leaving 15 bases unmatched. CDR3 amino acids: CSTERGAGTGNTEAFF. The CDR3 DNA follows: TGCAGTACCGAGAGGGGCGCCGGGACAGGGAACACTGAAGCTTTCTTT.

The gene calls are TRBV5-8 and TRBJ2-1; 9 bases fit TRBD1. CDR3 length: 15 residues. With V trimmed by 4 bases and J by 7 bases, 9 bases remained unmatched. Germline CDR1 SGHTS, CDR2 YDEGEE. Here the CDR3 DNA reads TGTGCCAGCAGCACGGGACAGGGCCGTGGAAATGAGCAGTTCTTC. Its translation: CASSTGQGRGNEQFF.

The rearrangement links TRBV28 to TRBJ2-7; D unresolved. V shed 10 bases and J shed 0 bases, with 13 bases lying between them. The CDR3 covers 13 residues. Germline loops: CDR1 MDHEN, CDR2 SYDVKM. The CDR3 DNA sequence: TGTGCCACCCGACAACAGAACTCCTACGAGCAGTACTTC. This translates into CATRQQNSYEQYF.

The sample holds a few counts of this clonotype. CDR3 amino acids: CASSLTQGPNTEAFF. The CDR3, as DNA: TGCGCCAGCAGCCTAACACAGGGCCCGAACACTGAAGCTTTCTTT. The rearrangement links TRBV4-1 to TRBJ1-1, with D possibly matching TRBD1 (6 bases). Trimming left V 4 bases short and J 1 base short, with 13 bases between. The CDR3 has 15 amino acids. CDR1 and CDR2 from the germline V gene are MGHRA and YSYEKL.

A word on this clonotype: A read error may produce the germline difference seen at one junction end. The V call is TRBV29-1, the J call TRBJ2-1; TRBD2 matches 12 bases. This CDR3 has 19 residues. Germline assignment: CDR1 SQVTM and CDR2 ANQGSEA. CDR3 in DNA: TGCAGCGTTTCGCCCCGGGCTAGCGGGAGGGGGAGCTCCTACAATGAGCGGTTCTTC. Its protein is CSVSPRASGRGSSYNERFF.

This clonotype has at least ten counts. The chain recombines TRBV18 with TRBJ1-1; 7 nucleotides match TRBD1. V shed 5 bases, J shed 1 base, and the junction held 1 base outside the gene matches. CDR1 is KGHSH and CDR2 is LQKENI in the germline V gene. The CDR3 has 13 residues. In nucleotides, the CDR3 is TGTGCCAGCTCAGGGACAGAGAACACTGAAGCTTTCTTT. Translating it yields CASSGTENTEAFF. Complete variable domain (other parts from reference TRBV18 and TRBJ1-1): NAGVMQNPRHLVRRRGQEARLRCSPMKGHSHVYWYRQLPEEGLKFMVYLQKENIIDESGMPKERFSAEFPKEGPSILRIQQVVRGDSAAYFCASSGTENTEAFFGQGTRLTVV.

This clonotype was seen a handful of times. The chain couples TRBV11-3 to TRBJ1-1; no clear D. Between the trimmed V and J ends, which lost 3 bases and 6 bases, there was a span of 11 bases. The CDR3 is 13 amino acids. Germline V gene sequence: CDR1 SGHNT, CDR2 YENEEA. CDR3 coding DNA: TGTGCCAGCAGCTTCAGTTTAGGAGCTGAAGCTTTCTTT. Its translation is CASSFSLGAEAFF.

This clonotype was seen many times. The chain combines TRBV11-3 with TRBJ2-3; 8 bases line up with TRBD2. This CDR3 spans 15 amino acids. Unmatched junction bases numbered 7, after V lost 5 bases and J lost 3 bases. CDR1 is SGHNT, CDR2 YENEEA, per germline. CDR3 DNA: TGTGCCAGCAGCATCGGGACTAGTTGGACAGATACGCAGTATTTT. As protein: CASSIGTSWTDTQYF. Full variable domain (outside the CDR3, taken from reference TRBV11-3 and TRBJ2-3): EAGVVQSPRYKIIEKKQPVAFWCNPISGHNTLYWYLQNLGQGPELLIRYENEEAVDDSQLPKDRFSAERLKGVDSTLKIQPAELGDSAVYLCASSIGTSWTDTQYFGPGTRLTVL.

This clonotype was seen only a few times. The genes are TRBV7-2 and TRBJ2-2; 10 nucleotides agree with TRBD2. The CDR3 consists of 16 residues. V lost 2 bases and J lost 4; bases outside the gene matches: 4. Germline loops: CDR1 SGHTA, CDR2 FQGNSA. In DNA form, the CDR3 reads TGTGCCAGCAGCTTACAAGCGGGAGGGCTCACCGGGGAGCTGTTTTTT. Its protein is CASSLQAGGLTGELFF.